This T cell receptor beta chain comes out of a study of shared clonotypes between healthy human individuals. Overall study results and limits: Memory subsets had estimated richness that was generally smaller than that of naive subsets. It was observed that roughly 4.8% of naive CD4 clonotypes were shared across several donors.

Caucasian adults living in Nashville, Tennessee, provided all samples. On this clone itself: Antigen specificity is unknown.

Clones were sequenced by immunoSEQ multiplex PCR, and TCRdb holds only the in-frame ones, with some missing. The table includes about 320,000 clones, 87% detected once. Material: memory CD8+ T cells sorted from blood. As to subset: CD45RO+ cells pooled with CCR7-negative TemRA cells. The source is a man in his late teens or twenties in good health.

CDR3 region: CASSEGGYYGYTF. CDR3 nucleotide sequence: TGCGCCAGCAGTGAGGGAGGTTACTATGGCTACACCTTC. This chain connects TRBV10-2 to TRBJ1-2; no reliable D call. V was trimmed by 2 bases and J by 3 bases, leaving 7 bases between them. Germline V gene lookup returns CDR1 WSHSY and CDR2 SAAADI. CDR3 size: 13 residues.